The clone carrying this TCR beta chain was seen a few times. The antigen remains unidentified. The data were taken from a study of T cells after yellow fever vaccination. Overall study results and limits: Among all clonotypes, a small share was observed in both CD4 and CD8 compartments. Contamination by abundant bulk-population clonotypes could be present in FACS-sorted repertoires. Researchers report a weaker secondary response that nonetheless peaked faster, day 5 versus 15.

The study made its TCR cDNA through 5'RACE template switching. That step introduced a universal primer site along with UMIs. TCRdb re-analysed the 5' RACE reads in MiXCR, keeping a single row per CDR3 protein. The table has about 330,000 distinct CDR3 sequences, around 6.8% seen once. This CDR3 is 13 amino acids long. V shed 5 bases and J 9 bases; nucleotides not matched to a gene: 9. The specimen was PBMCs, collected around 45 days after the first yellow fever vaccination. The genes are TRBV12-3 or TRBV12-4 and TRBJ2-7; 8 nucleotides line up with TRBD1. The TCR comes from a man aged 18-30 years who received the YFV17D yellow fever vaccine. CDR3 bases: TGTGCCAGCAGTGGGACAGGCGTGAATTGGCAGTACTTC. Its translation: CASSGTGVNWQYF.